Listed here are 5 T cell receptor beta chains from one sample, sequenced in a study of blood T cells in healthy people across ages. A second PCR of 7 to 11 cycles used a sample-barcoded 5' primer and a J-beta primer mix. In TCRdb, the 5' RACE reads were re-called with MiXCR into one record per CDR3 protein. This table holds under 1,100,000 distinct CDR3 sequences, approximately 26% found once. This same sample was also part of a study on T cells of mothers and their children.

The sequenced sample was blood. These TCRs come from a girl aged 2-9 years in good health.

This clonotype was observed a few times. This sequence joins TRBV5-5 and TRBJ2-2; tentatively, D is TRBD1 (6 bases). Germline CDR1 reads SGHKS; CDR2 reads YYEKEE (reference sequence). The CDR3 is made up of 15 amino acids. Trimming took 6 bases from V and 0 from J, leaving 12 bases between them. The CDR3 is CASIRGQPNTGELFF. DNA of the CDR3: TGTGCCAGCATAAGGGGACAACCGAACACCGGGGAGCTGTTTTTT. Full variable domain (rest looked up from reference TRBV5-5 and TRBJ2-2): DAGVTQSPTHLIKTRGQQVTLRCSPISGHKSVSWYQQVLGQGPQFIFQYYEKEERGRGNFPDRFSARQFPNYSSELNVNALLLGDSALYLCASIRGQPNTGELFFGEGSRLTVL.

This clonotype has a handful of counts. The chain recombines TRBV9 with TRBJ2-1, with no clear D. The J call may not be correct, given that the DNA end is closer to TRBJ2-7. The length of the CDR3 is 11 residues. Germline V gene data show CDR1 as SGDLS and CDR2 as YYNGEE. CDR3 coding DNA: TGTGCCAGCAGCGTAGGCGTCGAGCAGTACGTC. Translating gives CASSVGVEQYV.

The V and J genes are TRBV7-9 and TRBJ2-5; D gene uncertain. The end of the DNA is better explained by TRBJ2-7, so the J call may be wrong. This CDR3 comprises 13 residues. CDR1 SEHNR and CDR2 FQNEAQ come from the germline V gene (reference sequence). CDR3: CASSPPGPNEQYF. The CDR3 region has the DNA TGTGCCAGCAGCCCTCCGGGCCCCAACGAGCAGTACTTC.

This clonotype has only one observation. The gene calls are TRBV2 and TRBJ1-2; D is possibly TRBD1 (5 bases). V lost 7 bases and J lost 2, with 17 bases in between. This CDR3 has 15 residues. Germline assignment: CDR1 SNHLY and CDR2 FYNNEI. Written as DNA, the CDR3 is TGTGCCAGCATGGCGGAAAAGGGGAACAACTATGGCTACACCTTC. As protein: CASMAEKGNNYGYTF.

V usage is TRBV4-2 and J usage is TRBJ1-2; D is undetermined. Germline CDR1 reads LGHNA; CDR2 reads YNFKEQ. With 4 bases removed from V and 3 bases from J, the gap between germline ends came to 15 bases. CDR3 length: 15 amino acids. In DNA, the CDR3 is TGTGCCAGCAGCCCCATCCTTTCTCAAGACTATGGCTACACCTTC. Protein sequence: CASSPILSQDYGYTF.